The sequence of this T cell receptor beta chain was determined in a study of blood T cells in healthy people across ages. Whole-study results and caveats: Strong correlation was found linking TCR beta diversity to naive T cell percentage. Unsorted PBMCs prevented conclusive naive versus antigen-experienced comparison.

With a J-beta primer mix and a sample-barcoded 5' primer, a second PCR ran 7 to 11 cycles. Using its own MiXCR run on the 5' RACE reads, TCRdb lists one record per CDR3 protein. The table lists about 690,000 distinct CDR3 sequences, approximately 40% of them singletons. The CDR3 spans 14 residues. Germline V gene lookup returns CDR1 MNHEY and CDR2 SVGEGT. Trimming removed 5 bases from V and 0 bases from J, with 10 bases in between. The table lists this clonotype with a few counts. Its target is unknown. Each sample had at least 6 million PBMCs isolated. The J gene is TRBJ2-5, the V gene TRBV6-2 or TRBV6-3, with D possibly matching TRBD1 (6 bases). Sequencing was done on a sample of blood. This receptor was identified in an elderly man in good health. CDR3 nucleotides: TGTGCCAGCAGTGCAACAGGGTACCAAGAGACCCAGTACTTC. It translates to CASSATGYQETQYF.